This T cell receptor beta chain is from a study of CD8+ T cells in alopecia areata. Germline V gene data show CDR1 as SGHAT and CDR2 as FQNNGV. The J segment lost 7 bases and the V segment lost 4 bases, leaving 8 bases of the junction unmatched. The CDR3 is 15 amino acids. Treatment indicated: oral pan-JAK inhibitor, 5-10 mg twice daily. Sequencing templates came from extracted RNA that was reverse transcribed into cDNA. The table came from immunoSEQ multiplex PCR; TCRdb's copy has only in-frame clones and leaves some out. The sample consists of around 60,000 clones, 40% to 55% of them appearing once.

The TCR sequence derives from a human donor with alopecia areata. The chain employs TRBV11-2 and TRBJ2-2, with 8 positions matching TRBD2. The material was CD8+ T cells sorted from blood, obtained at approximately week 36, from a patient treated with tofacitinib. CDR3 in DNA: TGTGCCAGCAGCTGGTCAGCGGGAGCGAACGGGGAGCTGTTTTTT. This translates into CASSWSAGANGELFF. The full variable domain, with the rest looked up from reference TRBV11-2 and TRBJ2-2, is EAGVAQSPRYKIIEKRQSVAFWCNPISGHATLYWYQQILGQGPKLLIQFQNNGVVDDSQLPKDRFSAERLKGVDSTLKIQPAKLEDSAVYLCASSWSAGANGELFFGEGSRLTVL.